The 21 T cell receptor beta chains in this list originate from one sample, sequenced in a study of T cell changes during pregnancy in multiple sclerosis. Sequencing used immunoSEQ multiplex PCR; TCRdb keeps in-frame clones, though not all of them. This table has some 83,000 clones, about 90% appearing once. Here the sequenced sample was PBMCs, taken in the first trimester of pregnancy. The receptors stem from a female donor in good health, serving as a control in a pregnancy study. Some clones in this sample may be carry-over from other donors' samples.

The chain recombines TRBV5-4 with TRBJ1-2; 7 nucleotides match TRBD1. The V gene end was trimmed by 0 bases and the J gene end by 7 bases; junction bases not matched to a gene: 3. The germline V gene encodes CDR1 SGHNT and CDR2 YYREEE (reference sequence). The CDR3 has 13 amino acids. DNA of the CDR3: TGTGCCAGCAGCTTGGAGACAGGGCTTGGCTACACCTTC. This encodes CASSLETGLGYTF.

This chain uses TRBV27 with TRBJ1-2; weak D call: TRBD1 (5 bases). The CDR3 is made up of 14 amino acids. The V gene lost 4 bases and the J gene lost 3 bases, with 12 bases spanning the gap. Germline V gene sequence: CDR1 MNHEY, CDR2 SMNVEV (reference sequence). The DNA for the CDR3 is TGTGCCAGCAGTTCCGACAGAAACTACTATGGCTACACCTTC. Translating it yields CASSSDRNYYGYTF.

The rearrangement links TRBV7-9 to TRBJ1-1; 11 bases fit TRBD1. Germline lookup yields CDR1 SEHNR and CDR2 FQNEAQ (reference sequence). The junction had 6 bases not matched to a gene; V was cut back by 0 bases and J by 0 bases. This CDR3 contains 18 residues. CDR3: CASSLAGQGGGMNTEAFF. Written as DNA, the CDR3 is TGTGCCAGCAGCTTAGCGGGACAGGGGGGAGGAATGAACACTGAAGCTTTCTTT.

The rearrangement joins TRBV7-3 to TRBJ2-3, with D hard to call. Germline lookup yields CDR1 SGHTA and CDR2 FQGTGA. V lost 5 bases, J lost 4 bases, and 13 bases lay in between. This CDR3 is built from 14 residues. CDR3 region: CASSHSRQADTQYF. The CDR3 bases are TGTGCCAGCAGCCACTCAAGACAAGCAGATACGCAGTATTTT.

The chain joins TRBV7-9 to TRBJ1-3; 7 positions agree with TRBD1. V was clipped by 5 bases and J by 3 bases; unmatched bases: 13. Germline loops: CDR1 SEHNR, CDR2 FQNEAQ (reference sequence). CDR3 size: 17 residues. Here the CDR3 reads CASSPKRTGQVGNTIYF. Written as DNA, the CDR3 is TGTGCCAGCAGCCCCAAAAGGACAGGTCAGGTTGGAAACACCATATATTTT.

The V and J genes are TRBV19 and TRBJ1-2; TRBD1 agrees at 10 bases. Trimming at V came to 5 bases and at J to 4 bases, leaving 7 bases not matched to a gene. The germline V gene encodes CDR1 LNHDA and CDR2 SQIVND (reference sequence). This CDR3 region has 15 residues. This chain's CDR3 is CASSPPDRGSYGYTF. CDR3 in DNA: TGTGCCAGTAGTCCCCCGGACAGGGGGTCCTATGGCTACACCTTC.

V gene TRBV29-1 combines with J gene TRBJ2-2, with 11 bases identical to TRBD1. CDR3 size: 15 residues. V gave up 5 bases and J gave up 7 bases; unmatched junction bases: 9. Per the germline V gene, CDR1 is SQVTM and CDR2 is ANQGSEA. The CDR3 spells CSVPEDRGHNGELFF. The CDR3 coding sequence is TGCAGCGTTCCCGAGGACAGGGGGCATAACGGGGAGCTGTTTTTT.

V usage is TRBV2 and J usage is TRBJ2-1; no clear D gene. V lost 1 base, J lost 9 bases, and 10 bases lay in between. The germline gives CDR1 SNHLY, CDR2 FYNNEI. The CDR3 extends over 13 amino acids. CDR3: CASSEDRLREQFF. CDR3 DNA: TGTGCCAGCAGTGAAGATCGATTGCGTGAGCAGTTCTTC.

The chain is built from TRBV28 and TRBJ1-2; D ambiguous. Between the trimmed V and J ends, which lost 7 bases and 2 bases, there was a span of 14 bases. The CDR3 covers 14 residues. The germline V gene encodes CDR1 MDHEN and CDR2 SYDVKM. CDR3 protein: CASTRPTDNYGYTF. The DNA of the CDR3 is TGTGCCAGCACCCGGCCTACAGACAACTATGGCTACACCTTC.

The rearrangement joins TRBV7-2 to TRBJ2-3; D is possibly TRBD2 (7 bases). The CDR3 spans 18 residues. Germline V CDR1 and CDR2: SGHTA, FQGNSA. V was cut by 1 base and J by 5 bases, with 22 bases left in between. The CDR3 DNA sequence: TGTGCCAGCAGCTTAGTGGCAGGGGATGGCGGGAGTGGAGATACGCAGTATTTT. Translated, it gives CASSLVAGDGGSGDTQYF.

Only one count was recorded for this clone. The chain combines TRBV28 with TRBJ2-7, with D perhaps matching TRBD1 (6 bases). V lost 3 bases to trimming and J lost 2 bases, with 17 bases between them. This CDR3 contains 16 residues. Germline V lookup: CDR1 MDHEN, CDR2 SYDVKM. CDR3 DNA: TGTGCCAGCAGTTTCCCTCTCACAGGGTTTACCTACGAGCAGTACTTC. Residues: CASSFPLTGFTYEQYF.

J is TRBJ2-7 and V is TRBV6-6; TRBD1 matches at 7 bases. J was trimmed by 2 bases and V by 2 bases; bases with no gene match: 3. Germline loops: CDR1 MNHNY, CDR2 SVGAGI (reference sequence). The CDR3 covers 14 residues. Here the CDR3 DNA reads TGTGCCAGCAGTTACGGGCAGGGGGCCTACGAGCAGTACTTC. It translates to CASSYGQGAYEQYF.

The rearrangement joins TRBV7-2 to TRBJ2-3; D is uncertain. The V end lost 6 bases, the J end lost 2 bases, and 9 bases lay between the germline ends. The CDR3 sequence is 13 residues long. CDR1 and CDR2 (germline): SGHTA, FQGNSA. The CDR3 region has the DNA TGTGCCAGCAGTAAAGCCCTCACAGATACGCAGTATTTT. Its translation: CASSKALTDTQYF.

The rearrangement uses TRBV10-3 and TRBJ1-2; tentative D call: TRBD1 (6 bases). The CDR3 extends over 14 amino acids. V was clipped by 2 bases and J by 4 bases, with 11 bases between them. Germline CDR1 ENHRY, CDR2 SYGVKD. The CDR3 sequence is CAISEGGRSYGYTF. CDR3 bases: TGTGCCATCAGTGAGGGGGGCCGGAGCTATGGCTACACCTTC.

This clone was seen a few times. CDR3 nucleotide sequence: TGTGCCAGCAGTGAAGGCAGACAGCGTGGCTACACCTTC. Protein: CASSEGRQRGYTF. V and J are TRBV2 and TRBJ1-2; D is possibly TRBD1 (5 bases). This CDR3 region has 13 residues. Trimming removed 1 base from V and 7 bases from J, with 10 bases in between. CDR1 and CDR2 (germline): SNHLY, FYNNEI.

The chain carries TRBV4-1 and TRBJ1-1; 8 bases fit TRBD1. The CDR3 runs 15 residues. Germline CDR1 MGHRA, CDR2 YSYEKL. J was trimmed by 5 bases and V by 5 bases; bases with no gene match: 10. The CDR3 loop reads CASSVRPGGTTEAFF. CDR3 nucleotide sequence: TGCGCCAGCAGCGTACGACCAGGGGGCACAACTGAAGCTTTCTTT.

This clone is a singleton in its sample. The CDR3 loop is CASSVLTGGGETQYF. In nucleotides, the CDR3 is TGTGCCAGCAGCGTATTAACGGGAGGTGGGGAGACCCAGTACTTC. The chain links TRBV9 to TRBJ2-5; 7 bases match TRBD2. The CDR3 extends over 15 amino acids. Trimming removed 1 base from V and 5 bases from J; junction bases left unmatched: 8. The germline gives CDR1 SGDLS, CDR2 YYNGEE.

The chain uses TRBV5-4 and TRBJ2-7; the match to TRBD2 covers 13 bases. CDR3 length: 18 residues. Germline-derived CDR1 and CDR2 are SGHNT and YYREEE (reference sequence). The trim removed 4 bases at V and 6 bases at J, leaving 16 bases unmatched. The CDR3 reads CASSQGLAGATYRGEQYF. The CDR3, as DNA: TGTGCCAGCAGCCAAGGACTAGCGGGGGCTACTTATCGGGGCGAGCAGTACTTC.

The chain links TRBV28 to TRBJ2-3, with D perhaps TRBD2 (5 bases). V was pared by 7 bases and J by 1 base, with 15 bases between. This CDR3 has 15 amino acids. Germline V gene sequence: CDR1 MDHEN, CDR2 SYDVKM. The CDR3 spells CASTSGSEGTDTQYF. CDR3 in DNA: TGTGCCAGCACGTCGGGGTCGGAAGGCACAGATACGCAGTATTTT.

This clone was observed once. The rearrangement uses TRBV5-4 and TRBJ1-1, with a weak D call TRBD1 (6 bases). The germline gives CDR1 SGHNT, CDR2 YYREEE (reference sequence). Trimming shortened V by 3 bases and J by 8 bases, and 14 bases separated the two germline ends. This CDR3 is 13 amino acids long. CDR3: CASSSQGSAEAFF. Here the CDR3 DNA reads TGTGCCAGCAGCTCGCAGGGGTCCGCAGAAGCTTTCTTT.

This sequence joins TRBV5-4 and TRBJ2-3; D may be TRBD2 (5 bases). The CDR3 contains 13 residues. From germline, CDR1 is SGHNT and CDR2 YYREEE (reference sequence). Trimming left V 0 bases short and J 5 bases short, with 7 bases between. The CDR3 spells CASSLVDLDTQYF. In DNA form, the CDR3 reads TGTGCCAGCAGCTTGGTGGACTTAGATACGCAGTATTTT.